The clone carrying this T cell receptor beta chain occurred many times. This sample was included in a study of T-cell reconstitution after alpha-beta-depleted transplantation in children. CDR3 length equals 14 residues. V lost 6 bases to trimming and J lost 3 bases; unmatched junction nucleotides: 4. The germline CDR1 and CDR2 sequences are ENHRY and SYGVKD. Preparation of the TCRbeta library involved a method that used unique molecular identifiers. MiXCR, run by TCRdb on the PCR reads, gives a single entry per CDR3 protein. The table lists 230,000 or so distinct CDR3 sequences, approximately 12% of them singletons.

The receptor was derived from a human donor who donated a stem cell graft to a child with acute lymphoblastic leukemia. This material consisted of PBMCs from the stem cell graft donor, taken from the stem cell graft. The chain carries TRBV10-3 and TRBJ2-7; 11 bases line up with TRBD2. CDR3 bases: TGTGCCATCAGGACGACTAGCGGGAACTACGAGCAGTACTTC. Its translation is CAIRTTSGNYEQYF.